The rows below give T cell receptor beta chains drawn from one sample of a study of read filtering for tumor transcriptome and immune sequencing. MiXCR, run by TCRdb on the reads, gives a single entry per CDR3 protein. The sample holds fewer than 30,000 distinct CDR3 sequences, 20% to 25% seen once. Sequenced: a population of CD138-negative cells sorted from bone marrow. Source of these receptors: a donor aged 40 or over with multiple myeloma. The CDR3 runs from the conserved cysteine through the conserved F or W. Fields, in order: clone size, V gene, J gene, D gene, CDR3 DNA, CDR3 protein. A D gene is named only where the DNA matches it firmly. Size is omitted from some rows. Given values are once, few, many or a class for expanded clones.

clone size: -; V gene: TRBV6-1; J gene: TRBJ2-2; D gene: TRBD2; CDR3 DNA: TGTGCCAGCAGCTTCCTCTTAGCGGGAGGTAACACCGGGGAGCTGTTTTTT; CDR3 protein: CASSFLLAGGNTGELFF
clone size: many; V gene: TRBV5-1; J gene: TRBJ2-5; D gene: TRBD2; CDR3 DNA: TGCGCCAGCAGCGAGGGACTAGCGGGAAACTCTTACCAAGAGACCCAGTACTTC; CDR3 protein: CASSEGLAGNSYQETQYF
clone size: many; V gene: TRBV7-9; J gene: TRBJ2-7; D gene: TRBD2; CDR3 DNA: TGTGCCAGCAGCTTATTCGGGCGGGAGGGCTCCTACGAGCAGTACTTC; CDR3 protein: CASSLFGREGSYEQYF
clone size: many; V gene: TRBV28; J gene: TRBJ1-1; D gene: -; CDR3 DNA: TGTGCCAGCAGTTTGGGCACTGAAGCTTTCTTT; CDR3 protein: CASSLGTEAFF
clone size: many; V gene: TRBV5-4; J gene: TRBJ2-4; D gene: -; CDR3 DNA: TGTGCCAGCAGCTTGGCCGGGACACAAAAAAACATTCAGTACTTC; CDR3 protein: CASSLAGTQKNIQYF
clone size: -; V gene: TRBV4-1; J gene: TRBJ2-1; D gene: TRBD2; CDR3 DNA: TGCGCCAGCAGCCAAGTGGTTCCGCGGGACTATCTGAGGGTTGAGCAGTTCTTC; CDR3 protein: CASSQVVPRDYLRVEQFF
clone size: medium-sized; V gene: TRBV20-1; J gene: TRBJ2-2; D gene: -; CDR3 DNA: TGCAGTGCTAGAAACTCAGGGACCAACACCGGGGAGCTGTTTTTT; CDR3 protein: CSARNSGTNTGELFF
clone size: many; V gene: TRBV6-5; J gene: TRBJ2-3; D gene: -; CDR3 DNA: TGTGCCAGCAGTTCCGGAGGGCCGAAGTATTTT; CDR3 protein: CASSSGGPKYF
clone size: many; V gene: TRBV7-9; J gene: TRBJ2-3; D gene: -; CDR3 DNA: TGTGCCAGCAGCCAGTTGGACTCTACGCAGTATTTT; CDR3 protein: CASSQLDSTQYF
clone size: many; V gene: TRBV6-2/TRBV6-3; J gene: TRBJ2-1; D gene: TRBD2; CDR3 DNA: TGTGCCAGCAGGAGCGGGAGGGAAAATGAGCAGTTCTTC; CDR3 protein: CASRSGRENEQFF